The source of this T cell receptor (beta chain) is a study of blood T cell repertoires in COVID-19 (dated by TCRdb to about 2020). Study-level background: Collaborator samples came from the United States, Italy and Spain and covered acute and convalescent phases of COVID-19. The material from the prospective study consisted of cDNA or gDNA derived from T cells, B-cell-depleted T cells, or PBMCs. Subjects who had been exposed to COVID-19, were actively infected with it, or had recovered from it provided the deeply sampled blood TCRbeta repertoires that made up the dataset. The repertoires were released in a freely available public database meant as a resource for research on the immune response to SARS-CoV-2. Samples were obtained from the ongoing ImmuneRACE study (first 160 participants) and from about 1,300 subjects provided by 6 global collaborators. Nearly every sample came with metadata listing a de-identified subject ID, COVID-19 status, age in years and sex. Where available, HLA class I and class II types were obtained from metadata supplied by the sample provider rather than from assay-based typing. General study outcomes and caveats: The quantity of clinical and demographic metadata differed by source and by participant and was supplied without curation.

Whole blood was collected in K2EDTA tubes by collaborating institutions according to the institutions' own protocols. Collaborator samples were shipped for TCRbeta analysis as frozen whole blood, isolated PBMCs, or DNA extracted from either sample type. TCRbeta CDR3 regions were amplified from genomic DNA by means of the immunoSEQ Assay, a bias-controlled multiplex PCR. The authors processed their data as follows. Within the assay, amplification of reference gene primers was used to estimate how many nucleated cells each sample contained. Sequence reads were collapsed and filtered to measure the absolute abundance of every unique TCRbeta CDR3 rearrangement. Productive Simpson clonality was computed per sample as the square root of Simpson's diversity index over productive rearrangements. The clones in this table, taken by TCRdb from immuneACCESS, are in-frame only. Not every clone is retained; where verified, under half of the shortfall comes from an unresolved V gene, and the cause of the rest is unknown. V, J and clone size derive from that table, while D and trimming were established from the DNA sequence. This sample lists roughly 120,000 clones; 90% were detected once. The leading ten clones occupy around 1.1% of the sample.

About this clone: The antigen it binds to is not known. The input lacks base qualities; no much larger clone sits a single base away.

Taken from the germline V gene, the CDR1 and CDR2 loops are SGHRS and YFSETQ. The CDR3 contains 15 residues, cysteine and phenylalanine counted. Only the CDR3 portion is preserved as DNA: 45 bases, with reading frame beginning at the first base. V loses 0 bases, J loses 8 bases, and the germline ends lie 14 bases apart. The clonotype comes from a human donor in a cohort sampled during active COVID-19. The chain links TRBV5-1 with TRBJ1-4; a tentative D match to TRBD1 spans 5 bases. The sequencing input was peripheral blood. The sequence in DNA is TGCGCCAGCAGCTTGGCCGGGGGAGGCGGCGAAAAACTGTTTTTT. It is translated as CASSLAGGGGEKLFF.